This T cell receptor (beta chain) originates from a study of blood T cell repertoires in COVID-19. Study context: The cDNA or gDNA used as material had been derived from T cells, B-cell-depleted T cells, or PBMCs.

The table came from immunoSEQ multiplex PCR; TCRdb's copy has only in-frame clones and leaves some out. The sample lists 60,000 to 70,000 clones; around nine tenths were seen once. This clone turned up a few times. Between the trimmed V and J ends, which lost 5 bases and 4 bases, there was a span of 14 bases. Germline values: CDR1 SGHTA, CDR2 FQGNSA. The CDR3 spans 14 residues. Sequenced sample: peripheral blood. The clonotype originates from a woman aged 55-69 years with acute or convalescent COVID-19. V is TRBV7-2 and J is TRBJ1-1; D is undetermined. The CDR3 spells CASSLAGFRTEAFF. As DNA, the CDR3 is TGTGCCAGCAGCCTCGCGGGGTTCCGCACTGAAGCTTTCTTT.